This T cell receptor (beta chain) was found in a study of cytomegalovirus exposure and HLA in healthy donors. Primers for the PCR totalled 60 Vbeta and 13 Jbeta. Assay used: immunoSEQ multiplex PCR; TCRdb lists only in-frame clones, some missing. The sample consists of 200,000 to 300,000 clones, about 83% of them appearing once. A single count supports this clone. The clonotype comes from a middle-aged woman in good health and CMV-seropositive. Material for sequencing was PBMCs.

In DNA form, the CDR3 reads TGCAGCGCAGCAGGGACAGGGAGGCGAGGCTACACCTTC. It translates to CSAAGTGRRGYTF. The chain has TRBV29-1 and TRBJ1-2; 9 bases align to TRBD1. This CDR3 has 13 amino acids. V was pared by 7 bases and J by 8 bases, with 11 bases of the junction left unmatched. CDR1 is SQVTM, CDR2 ANQGSEA, per germline.